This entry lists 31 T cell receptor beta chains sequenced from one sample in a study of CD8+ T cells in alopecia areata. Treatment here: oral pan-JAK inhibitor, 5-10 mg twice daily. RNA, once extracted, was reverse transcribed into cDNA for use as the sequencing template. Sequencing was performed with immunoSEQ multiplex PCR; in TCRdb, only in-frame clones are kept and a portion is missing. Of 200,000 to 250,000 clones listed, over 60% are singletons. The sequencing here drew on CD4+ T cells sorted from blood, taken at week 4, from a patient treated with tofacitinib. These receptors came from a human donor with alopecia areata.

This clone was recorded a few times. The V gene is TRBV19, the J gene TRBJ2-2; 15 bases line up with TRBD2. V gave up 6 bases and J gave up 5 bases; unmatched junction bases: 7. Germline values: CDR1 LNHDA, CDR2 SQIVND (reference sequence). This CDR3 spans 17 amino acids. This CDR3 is CASSGLAGGLRTGELFF. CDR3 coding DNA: TGTGCCAGTAGCGGACTAGCGGGGGGGCTGCGGACCGGGGAGCTGTTTTTT.

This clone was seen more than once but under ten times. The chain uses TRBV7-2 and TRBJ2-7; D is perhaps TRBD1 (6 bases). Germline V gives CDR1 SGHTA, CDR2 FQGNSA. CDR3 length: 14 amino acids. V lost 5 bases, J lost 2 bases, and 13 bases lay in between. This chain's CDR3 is CASSAQQGTYEQYF. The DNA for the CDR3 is TGTGCCAGCAGCGCTCAACAGGGAACCTACGAGCAGTACTTC. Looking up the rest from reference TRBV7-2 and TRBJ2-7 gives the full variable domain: GAGVSQSPSNKVTEKGKDVELRCDPISGHTALYWYRQSLGQGLEFLIYFQGNSAPDKSGLPSDRFSAERTGGSVSTLTIQRTQQEDSAVYLCASSAQQGTYEQYFGPGTRLTVT.

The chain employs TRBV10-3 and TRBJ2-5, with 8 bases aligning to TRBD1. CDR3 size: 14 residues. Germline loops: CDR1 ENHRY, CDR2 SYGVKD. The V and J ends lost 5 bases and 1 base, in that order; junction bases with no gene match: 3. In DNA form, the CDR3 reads TGTGCCATCAGTCCCACAGGGGGCCAAGAGACCCAGTACTTC. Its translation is CAISPTGGQETQYF.

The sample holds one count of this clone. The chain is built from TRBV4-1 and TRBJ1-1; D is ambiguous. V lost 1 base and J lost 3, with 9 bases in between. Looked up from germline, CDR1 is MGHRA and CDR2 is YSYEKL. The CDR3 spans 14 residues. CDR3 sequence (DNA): TGCGCCAGCAGCCAAGGGGCAGCCCACACTGAAGCTTTCTTT. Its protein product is CASSQGAAHTEAFF.

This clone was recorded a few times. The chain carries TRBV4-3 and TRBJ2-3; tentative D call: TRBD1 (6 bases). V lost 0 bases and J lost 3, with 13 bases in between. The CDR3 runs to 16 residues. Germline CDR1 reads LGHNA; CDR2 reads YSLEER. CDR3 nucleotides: TGCGCCAGCAGCCAAGATAACCGCCAGGGGACAGATACGCAGTATTTT. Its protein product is CASSQDNRQGTDTQYF.

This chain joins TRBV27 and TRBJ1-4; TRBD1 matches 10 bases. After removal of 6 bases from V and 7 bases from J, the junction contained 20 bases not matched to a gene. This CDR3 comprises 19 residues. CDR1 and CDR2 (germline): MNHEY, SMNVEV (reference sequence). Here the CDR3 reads CASRATLDRGGFRGEKLFF. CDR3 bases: TGTGCCAGCAGGGCAACGTTGGACAGGGGGGGGTTCCGGGGTGAAAAACTGTTTTTT.

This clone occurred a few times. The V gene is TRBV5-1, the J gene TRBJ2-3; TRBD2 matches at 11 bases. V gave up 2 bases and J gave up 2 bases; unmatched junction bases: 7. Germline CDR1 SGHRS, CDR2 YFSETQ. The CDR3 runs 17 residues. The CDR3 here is CASSFGRSGGATDTQYF. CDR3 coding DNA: TGCGCCAGCAGCTTCGGGCGTAGCGGGGGGGCCACAGATACGCAGTATTTT.

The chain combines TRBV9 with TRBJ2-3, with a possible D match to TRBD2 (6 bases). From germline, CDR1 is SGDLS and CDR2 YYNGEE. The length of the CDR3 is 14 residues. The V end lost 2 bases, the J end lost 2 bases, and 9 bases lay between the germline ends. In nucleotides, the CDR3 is TGTGCCAGCAGCGTCGGGAGCATCACAGATACGCAGTATTTT. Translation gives CASSVGSITDTQYF.

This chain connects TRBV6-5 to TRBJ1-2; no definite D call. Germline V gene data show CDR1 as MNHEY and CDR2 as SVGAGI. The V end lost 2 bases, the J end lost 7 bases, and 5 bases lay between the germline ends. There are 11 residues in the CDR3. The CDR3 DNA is TGTGCCAGCAGTTACCACGGTGGCTACACCTTC. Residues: CASSYHGGYTF.

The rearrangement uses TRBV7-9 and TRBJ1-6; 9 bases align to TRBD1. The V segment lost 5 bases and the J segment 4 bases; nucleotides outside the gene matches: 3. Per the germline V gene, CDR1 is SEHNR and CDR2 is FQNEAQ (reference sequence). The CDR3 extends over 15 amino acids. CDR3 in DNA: TGTGCCAGCAGCCAGGGGACAGGGTATAATTCACCCCTCCACTTT. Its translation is CASSQGTGYNSPLHF. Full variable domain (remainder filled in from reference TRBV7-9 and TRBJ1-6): DTGVSQNPRHKITKRGQNVTFRCDPISEHNRLYWYRQTLGQGPEFLTYFQNEAQLEKSRLLSDRFSAERPKGSFSTLEIQRTEQGDSAMYLCASSQGTGYNSPLHFGNGTRLTVT.

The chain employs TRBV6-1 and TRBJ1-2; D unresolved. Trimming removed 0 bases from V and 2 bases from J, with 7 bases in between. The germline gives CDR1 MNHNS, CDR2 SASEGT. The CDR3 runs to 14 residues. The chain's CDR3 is CASSEAVGNYGYTF. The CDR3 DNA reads TGTGCCAGCAGTGAAGCGGTCGGGAACTATGGCTACACCTTC.

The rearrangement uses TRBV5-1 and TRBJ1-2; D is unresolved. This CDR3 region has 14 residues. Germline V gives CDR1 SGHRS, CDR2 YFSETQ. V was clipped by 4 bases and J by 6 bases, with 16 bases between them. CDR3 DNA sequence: TGCGCCAGCAGCGCGGGCCTCGAACACAATGGCTACACCTTC. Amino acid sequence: CASSAGLEHNGYTF.

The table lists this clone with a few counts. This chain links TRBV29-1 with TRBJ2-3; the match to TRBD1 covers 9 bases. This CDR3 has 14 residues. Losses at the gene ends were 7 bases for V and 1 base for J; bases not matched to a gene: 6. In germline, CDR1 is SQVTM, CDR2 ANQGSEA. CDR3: CSASRDRGTDTQYF. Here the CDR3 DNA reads TGCAGCGCTAGTCGGGACAGGGGCACAGATACGCAGTATTTT.

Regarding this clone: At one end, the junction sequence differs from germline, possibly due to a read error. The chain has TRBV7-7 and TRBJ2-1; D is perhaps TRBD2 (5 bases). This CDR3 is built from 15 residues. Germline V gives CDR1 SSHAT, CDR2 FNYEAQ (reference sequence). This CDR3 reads CASSLTRDSYNEQFF. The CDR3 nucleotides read TGTGCTAGCAGCTTGACCCGGGACTCCTACAATGAGCAGTTCTTC. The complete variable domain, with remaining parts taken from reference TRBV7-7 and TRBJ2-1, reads GAGVSQSPRYKVTKRGQDVTLRCDPISSHATLYWYQQALGQGPEFLTYFNYEAQPDKSGLPSDRFSAERPEGSISTLTIQRTEQRDSAMYRCASSLTRDSYNEQFFGPGTRLTVL.

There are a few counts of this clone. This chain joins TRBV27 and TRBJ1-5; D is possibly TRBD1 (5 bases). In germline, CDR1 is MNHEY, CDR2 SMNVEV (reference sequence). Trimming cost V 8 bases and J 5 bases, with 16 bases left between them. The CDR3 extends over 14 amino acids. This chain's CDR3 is CASHRQGTDQPQHF. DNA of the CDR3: TGTGCCAGCCACAGGCAGGGTACGGATCAGCCCCAGCATTTT.

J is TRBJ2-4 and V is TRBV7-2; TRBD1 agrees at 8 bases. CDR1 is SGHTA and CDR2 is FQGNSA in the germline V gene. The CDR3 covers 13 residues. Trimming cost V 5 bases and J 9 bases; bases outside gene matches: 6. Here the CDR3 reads CASSPGTGGIQYF. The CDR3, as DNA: TGTGCCAGCAGCCCCGGGACAGGTGGCATTCAGTACTTC.

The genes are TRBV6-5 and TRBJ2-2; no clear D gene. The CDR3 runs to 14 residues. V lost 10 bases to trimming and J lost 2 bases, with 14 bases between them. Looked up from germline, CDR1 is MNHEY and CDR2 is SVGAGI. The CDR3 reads CAISTRQNTGELFF. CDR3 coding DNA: TGTGCCATTTCTACCCGACAAAACACCGGGGAGCTGTTTTTT.

CDR3 residues: CSAGGTGSYEQYF. The CDR3 DNA reads TGCAGCGCCGGGGGGACAGGGTCCTACGAGCAGTACTTC. The gene calls are TRBV29-1 and TRBJ2-7, with TRBD1 matching 9 bases. J lost 1 base, V lost 7 bases, and 5 bases had no gene match. The CDR3 has 13 amino acids. The germline CDR1 and CDR2 sequences are SQVTM and ANQGSEA.

CDR3 amino acids: CASSYGTSYGYTF. CDR3 nucleotides: TGTGCCAGCAGTTACGGGACTTCCTATGGCTACACCTTC. The chain uses TRBV6-5 and TRBJ1-2; tentative D call: TRBD1 (5 bases). CDR3 size: 13 residues. Trimming took 2 bases from V and 4 from J, leaving 8 bases between them. CDR1 and CDR2 from the germline V gene are MNHEY and SVGAGI.

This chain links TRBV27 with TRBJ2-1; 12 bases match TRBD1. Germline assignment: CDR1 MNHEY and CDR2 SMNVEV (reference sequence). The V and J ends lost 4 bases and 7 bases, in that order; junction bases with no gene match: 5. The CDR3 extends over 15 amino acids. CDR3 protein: CASSSGTGGLNEQFF. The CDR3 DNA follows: TGTGCCAGCAGTTCTGGGACAGGGGGCCTGAATGAGCAGTTCTTC.

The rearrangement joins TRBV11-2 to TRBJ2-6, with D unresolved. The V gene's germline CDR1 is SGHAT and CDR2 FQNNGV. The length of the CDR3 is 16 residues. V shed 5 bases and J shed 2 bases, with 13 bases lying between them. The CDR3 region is CASSPLRRPGANVLTF. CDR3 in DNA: TGTGCCAGCAGCCCACTGCGACGTCCTGGGGCCAACGTCCTGACTTTC.

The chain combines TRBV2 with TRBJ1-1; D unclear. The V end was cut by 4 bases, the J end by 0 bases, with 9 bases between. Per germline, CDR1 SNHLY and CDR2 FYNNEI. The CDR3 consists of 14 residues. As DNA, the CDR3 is TGTGCCAGCAGTGGACCAGAGATGAACACTGAAGCTTTCTTT. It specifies CASSGPEMNTEAFF.

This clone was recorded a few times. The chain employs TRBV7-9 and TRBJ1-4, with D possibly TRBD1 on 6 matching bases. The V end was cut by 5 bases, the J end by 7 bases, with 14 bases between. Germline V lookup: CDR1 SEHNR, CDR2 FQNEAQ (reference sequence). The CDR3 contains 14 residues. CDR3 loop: CASSQVEGGEKLFF. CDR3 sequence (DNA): TGTGCCAGCAGCCAAGTGGAGGGGGGTGAAAAACTGTTTTTT.

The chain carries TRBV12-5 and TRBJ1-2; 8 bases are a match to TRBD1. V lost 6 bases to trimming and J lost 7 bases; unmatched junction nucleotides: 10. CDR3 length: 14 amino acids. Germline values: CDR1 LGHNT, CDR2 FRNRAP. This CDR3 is CASGFALGTGGYTF. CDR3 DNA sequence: TGTGCTAGTGGGTTCGCCCTTGGGACAGGTGGCTACACCTTC.

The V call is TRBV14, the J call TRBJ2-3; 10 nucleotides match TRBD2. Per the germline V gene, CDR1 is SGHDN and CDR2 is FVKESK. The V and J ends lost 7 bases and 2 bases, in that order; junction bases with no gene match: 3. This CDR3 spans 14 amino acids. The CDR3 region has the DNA TGTGCCAGCAAAAGCGGGGGGGCCACAGATACGCAGTATTTT. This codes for CASKSGGATDTQYF.

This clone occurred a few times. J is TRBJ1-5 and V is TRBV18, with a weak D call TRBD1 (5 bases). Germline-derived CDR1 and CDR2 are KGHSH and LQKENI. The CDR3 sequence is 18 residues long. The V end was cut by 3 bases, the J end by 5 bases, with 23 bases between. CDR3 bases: TGTGCCAGCTCACCTGCACCGCGGACCTCGAGAGGGGATCAGCCCCAGCATTTT. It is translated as CASSPAPRTSRGDQPQHF.

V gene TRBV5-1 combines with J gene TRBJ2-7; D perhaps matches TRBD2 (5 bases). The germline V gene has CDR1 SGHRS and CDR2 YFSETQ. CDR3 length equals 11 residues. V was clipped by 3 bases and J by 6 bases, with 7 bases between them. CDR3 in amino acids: CASSSEGEQYF. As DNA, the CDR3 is TGCGCCAGCAGCTCTGAGGGCGAGCAGTACTTC.

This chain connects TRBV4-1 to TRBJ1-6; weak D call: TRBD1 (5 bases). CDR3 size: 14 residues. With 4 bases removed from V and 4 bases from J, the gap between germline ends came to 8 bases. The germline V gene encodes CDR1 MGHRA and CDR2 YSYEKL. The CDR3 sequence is CASSRDRYNSPLHF. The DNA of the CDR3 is TGCGCCAGCAGCCGAGACAGATATAATTCACCCCTCCACTTT.

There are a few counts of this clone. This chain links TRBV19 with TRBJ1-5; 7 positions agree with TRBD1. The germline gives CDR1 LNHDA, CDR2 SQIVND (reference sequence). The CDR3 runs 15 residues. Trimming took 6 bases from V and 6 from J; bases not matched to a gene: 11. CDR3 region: CASRQGDRQIQPQHF. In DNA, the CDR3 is TGTGCCAGTAGGCAGGGGGATAGGCAAATTCAGCCCCAGCATTTT.

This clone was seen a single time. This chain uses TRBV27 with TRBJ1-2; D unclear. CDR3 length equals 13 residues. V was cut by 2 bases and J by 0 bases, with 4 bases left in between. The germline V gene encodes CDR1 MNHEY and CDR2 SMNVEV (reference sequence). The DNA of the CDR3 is TGTGCCAGCAGTTTACGAGCTAACTATGGCTACACCTTC. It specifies CASSLRANYGYTF.

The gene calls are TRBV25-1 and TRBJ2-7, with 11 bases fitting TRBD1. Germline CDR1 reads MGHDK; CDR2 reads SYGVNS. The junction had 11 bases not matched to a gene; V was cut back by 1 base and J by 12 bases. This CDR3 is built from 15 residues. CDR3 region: CASSEFGTGGSPRYF. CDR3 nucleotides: TGTGCCAGCAGTGAATTCGGGACAGGGGGTTCACCTAGGTACTTC.